Below are 7 T cell receptor beta chains sequenced from a single sample in a study of spatial heterogeneity in lung cancer. Regarding time point: sample taken at primary tumor resection. Unsorted whole RNA from tumor, nontumor lung or frozen PBMC underwent sequencing. TCRdb used MiXCR to reprocess the 5' RACE reads, holding one entry per CDR3 protein. The sample contains over 9,500 distinct CDR3 sequences, about 3.7% of which appear only once. The sample was normal lung tissue next to the tumor, taken at surgery. The receptors were gathered from a male donor with early-stage non-small cell lung cancer.

At least ten counts were recorded for this clonotype. The rearrangement uses TRBV19 and TRBJ2-5; D is perhaps TRBD2 (6 bases). Trimming removed 3 bases at V and 0 bases at J, with 11 bases between. This CDR3 is built from 15 residues. CDR1 LNHDA and CDR2 SQIVND come from the germline V gene (reference sequence). The CDR3 protein is CASSIGGADQETQYF. The CDR3, as DNA: TGTGCCAGTAGTATTGGAGGGGCAGACCAAGAGACCCAGTACTTC.

This clonotype was observed at least ten times. The chain uses TRBV12-3 or TRBV12-4 and TRBJ1-2, with TRBD1 identical over 10 bases. V was pared by 5 bases and J by 4 bases, with 4 bases of the junction left unmatched. This CDR3 region has 14 residues. In nucleotides, the CDR3 is TGTGCCAGCAGTCCGAGACAGGGGGCCTATGGCTACACCTTC. This sequence encodes CASSPRQGAYGYTF.

This clonotype is labeled as medium-sized. The chain recombines TRBV29-1 with TRBJ1-1; D not resolved. Germline V CDR1 and CDR2: SQVTM, ANQGSEA. The CDR3 runs 14 residues. V was pared by 7 bases and J by 0 bases, with 15 bases between. Here the CDR3 reads CSARKDNMNTEAFF. The CDR3 DNA sequence: TGCAGCGCCCGTAAAGACAACATGAACACTGAAGCTTTCTTT.

This clonotype appeared many times. The rearrangement joins TRBV29-1 to TRBJ1-1; a possible D gene is TRBD1 (5 bases). V lost 7 bases and J 6 bases, leaving 15 bases between the germline ends. Per the germline V gene, CDR1 is SQVTM and CDR2 is ANQGSEA. The CDR3 length is 12 residues. The DNA for the CDR3 is TGCAGCGCCGGGGGGAGTACGGCTGAAGCTTTCTTT. Its protein is CSAGGSTAEAFF.

This clonotype was observed at least ten times. V gene TRBV6-2 or TRBV6-3 combines with J gene TRBJ1-6; 7 bases map to TRBD1. CDR1 and CDR2 (germline): MNHEY, SVGEGT. The trim removed 7 bases at V and 6 bases at J, leaving 9 bases unmatched. The CDR3 covers 15 residues. The CDR3 protein is CASILTGTANSPLHF. CDR3 bases: TGTGCCAGCATCCTTACCGGGACAGCTAATTCACCCCTCCACTTT.

This clonotype counts as medium-sized. The chain carries TRBV7-9 and TRBJ1-4; no reliable D call. The germline V and J ends were trimmed by 1 base and 8 bases, with 14 bases remaining between them. Germline V CDR1 and CDR2: SEHNR, FQNEAQ (reference sequence). The CDR3 length is 15 residues. CDR3 coding DNA: TGTGCCAGCAGCTTAGGGGCGATTGGCGCGGAAAAACTGTTTTTT. Residues: CASSLGAIGAEKLFF.

This clonotype came up many times. The chain has TRBV12-3 or TRBV12-4 and TRBJ1-2, with 7 positions matching TRBD1. The CDR3 sequence is 14 residues long. J lost 3 bases, V lost 4 bases, and 5 bases had no gene match. In DNA form, the CDR3 reads TGTGCCAGCAGTTCGGACAGGCAACACTATGGCTACACCTTC. Protein sequence: CASSSDRQHYGYTF.